These T cell receptor beta chains were read from a single sample in a study of cytomegalovirus exposure and HLA in healthy donors. Clones were read by immunoSEQ multiplex PCR, and TCRdb kept only the in-frame ones, dropping some. Of about 270,000 clones in the sample, roughly 85% are singletons; the top ten hold less than 1.2%. Sequencing was performed on PBMCs. These receptor sequences come from a young woman in good health and CMV-seronegative. CDR3s include the opening cysteine and the closing phenylalanine or tryptophan. A D gene is named only where the DNA matches it firmly. A clone size is listed for some rows: how often the clone was seen (once, few, many), or a class if it is expanded.

d_call | j_call | v_call | clone_size | cdr3_nt | cdr3_aa
TRBD2 | TRBJ2-7 | TRBV18 | - | TGTGCCAGCTCACCAAAACTAGCGGGAGGGCCTAAGAACTCCTACGAGCAGTACTTC | CASSPKLAGGPKNSYEQYF
TRBD1 | TRBJ1-1 | TRBV2 | - | TGTGCCAGCAGTGAAAGGATCGGACAGGGGGCCGTCGAAGCTTTCTTT | CASSERIGQGAVEAFF
TRBD2 | TRBJ2-7 | TRBV11-3 | - | TGTGCCAGCAGCTTAGAAACTAGCGGGGATCCCTACGAGCAGTACTTC | CASSLETSGDPYEQYF
- | TRBJ1-2 | TRBV6-5 | - | TGTGCCAGCAGCGCAGGGGTCATCTATGGCTACACCTTC | CASSAGVIYGYTF
- | TRBJ2-7 | TRBV4-1 | - | TGCGCCAGCAGCCAAGTCGGGTGGGCCTACGAGCAGTACTTC | CASSQVGWAYEQYF
- | TRBJ1-4 | TRBV5-6 | - | TGTGCCAGCAGCTTGGCCGGGAATGAAAAACTGTTTTTT | CASSLAGNEKLFF
- | TRBJ2-7 | TRBV6-5 | - | TGTGCCACCTCAGGGAATCAGCAAACCTACGAGCAGTACTTC | CATSGNQQTYEQYF
- | TRBJ2-3 | TRBV4-3 | - | TGCGCCAGCAGCCCCCCGGGACAAAGAGGTCCTACGCAGTATTTT | CASSPPGQRGPTQYF
TRBD2 | TRBJ2-1 | TRBV18 | - | TGTGCCAGCTCACCCCGAGTAGCGGGGTACAATGAGCAGTTCTTC | CASSPRVAGYNEQFF
- | TRBJ2-1 | TRBV15 | - | TGTGCCACCAGCAGATTAGGGGTGAGAGGCAATGAGCAGTTCTTC | CATSRLGVRGNEQFF
- | TRBJ1-2 | TRBV5-4 | - | TGTGCCAGCAGCTCGGGAGAGGACCTTTACTATGGCTACACCTTC | CASSSGEDLYYGYTF
TRBD1 | TRBJ1-3 | TRBV9 | - | TGTGCCAGCAGCGTTACAGGGGAGGGAAACACCATATATTTT | CASSVTGEGNTIYF
- | TRBJ1-1 | TRBV5-6 | - | TGTGCCAGCAGCTTTGTTAACAGGGAAGGGACTTTCTTT | CASSFVNREGTFF
- | TRBJ2-2 | TRBV5-4 | few | TGTGCCAGCAGCTCGCAGATTTTAACCGGGGAGCTGTTTTTT | CASSSQILTGELFF
TRBD1 | TRBJ2-2 | TRBV4-3 | once | TGCGCCAGCAGCCCGCGCCCACCGGGACAGGCTACCGGGGAGCTGTTTTTT | CASSPRPPGQATGELFF
- | TRBJ1-2 | TRBV6-5 | - | TGTGCCAGCAGTCCCCAGGGAATAGATGGCTACACCTTC | CASSPQGIDGYTF
- | TRBJ1-1 | TRBV19 | - | TGTGCCAGTAGTATTAACGGGGAGGGTAGGGGCACTGAAGCTTTCTTT | CASSINGEGRGTEAFF
TRBD1 | TRBJ1-2 | TRBV6-5 | few | TGTGCCAGCAGTTCCCGACAGGGGGGAGGCTACACCTTC | CASSSRQGGGYTF
- | TRBJ2-2 | TRBV7-8 | - | TGTGCCAGCAGCTTACGGGCCCAGGGAGGTAGCACCGGGGAGCTGTTTTTT | CASSLRAQGGSTGELFF
TRBD1 | TRBJ1-1 | TRBV6-5 | - | TGTGCCAGCAGTTCCGGGACAGGGGGCACTGAAGCTTTCTTT | CASSSGTGGTEAFF
- | TRBJ1-2 | TRBV14 | - | TGTGCCAGCAGCCAAGGCGGGGATAACTATGGCTACACCTTC | CASSQGGDNYGYTF
TRBD2 | TRBJ2-3 | TRBV29-1 | - | TGCAGCGTGGGGGGTAGCGGGAGAAGAACAGATACGCAGTATTTT | CSVGGSGRRTDTQYF
TRBD1 | TRBJ2-7 | TRBV6-5 | once | TGTGCCAGCAGTTACTCGGGACAGACCTACGAGCAGTACTTC | CASSYSGQTYEQYF
TRBD1 | TRBJ2-7 | TRBV27 | few | TGTGCCAGCAGGGGACAGGTCAGCCACGAGCAGTACTTC | CASRGQVSHEQYF
- | TRBJ2-2 | TRBV6-6 | - | TGTGCCATATACACCGGGGAGCTGTTTTTT | CAIYTGELFF
TRBD1 | TRBJ2-7 | TRBV7-2 | - | TGTGCCAGCAGCTCGCACGACAGGGGAAGAGCCTACGAGCAGTACTTC | CASSSHDRGRAYEQYF
- | TRBJ2-7 | TRBV23-1 | once | TGCGCCAGCAGTCCAACGGGGGGCGACTCCTACGAGCAGTACTTC | CASSPTGGDSYEQYF
- | TRBJ1-2 | TRBV7-9 | - | TGTGCCAGCAGCTTGGACAAGTCGTTTCGAGGCTACACCTTC | CASSLDKSFRGYTF
- | TRBJ1-4 | TRBV19 | few | TGTGCCAGTAGTATAAACAGGGTTAATAATGAAAAACTGTTTTTT | CASSINRVNNEKLFF
TRBD2 | TRBJ2-2 | TRBV28 | - | TGTGCCAGCAGTAACTATGGCGCTAGCGGGGGTAACACCGGGGAGCTGTTTTTT | CASSNYGASGGNTGELFF
TRBD1 | TRBJ1-1 | TRBV27 | - | TGTGCCAGCAGTGCATCGGGACAGAACGCTGAAGCTTTCTTT | CASSASGQNAEAFF
- | TRBJ2-1 | TRBV4-2 | once | TGTGCCAGCAGCCAACCTCAGGGCGACAATGAGCAGTTCTTC | CASSQPQGDNEQFF
TRBD2 | TRBJ2-3 | TRBV28 | - | TGTGCCAGCAGTTTAAGTAGCGGGGAACGGATGACAGATACGCAGTATTTT | CASSLSSGERMTDTQYF
- | TRBJ2-7 | TRBV5-6 | - | TGTGCCAGCAGCTTTTTATTTGCGGGACCCTACGAGCAGTACTTC | CASSFLFAGPYEQYF
TRBD1 | TRBJ1-1 | TRBV27 | - | TGTGCCACTGCAGACCCTACAGGGGTAGGGGTTTCTGAAGCTTTCTTT | CATADPTGVGVSEAFF
- | TRBJ2-5 | TRBV20-1 | - | TGCAGTGCTAGCAAAGAGACCCAGTACTTC | CSASKETQYF
TRBD2 | TRBJ2-5 | TRBV18 | - | TGTGCCAGCTCACCAATTACTAGCGGGGGCCCAGAGACCCAGTACTTC | CASSPITSGGPETQYF
TRBD2 | TRBJ2-7 | TRBV9 | - | TGTGCCAGCAGCGTCGCCGGGGGGGTCTACGAGCAGTACTTC | CASSVAGGVYEQYF
TRBD2 | TRBJ2-3 | TRBV27 | - | TGTGCCAGCAGTTTTTCTAGCGGGAGGGCCTACCTCACAGATACGCAGTATTTT | CASSFSSGRAYLTDTQYF
TRBD2 | TRBJ2-5 | TRBV11-2 | - | TGTGCCAGCACCATCGGGGGGATCGGTGGGGGTCAAGAGACCCAGTACTTC | CASTIGGIGGGQETQYF
- | TRBJ1-2 | TRBV4-1 | few | TGCGCCAGCAGCCAAGATTTGAGACAAGACTATGGCTACACCTTC | CASSQDLRQDYGYTF
- | TRBJ1-3 | TRBV7-6 | - | TGTGCCAGCAGCCGTAGACTCCTGACAGGTTCTGGAAACACCATATATTTT | CASSRRLLTGSGNTIYF
- | TRBJ2-7 | TRBV6-5 | few | TGTGCCAGCAGTTACGACAGGACACATTACGAGCAGTACTTC | CASSYDRTHYEQYF
- | TRBJ2-3 | TRBV6-5 | - | TGTGCCAGCAGGACGGGACAAAACGCGGATACGCAGTATTTT | CASRTGQNADTQYF
- | TRBJ1-1 | TRBV29-1 | - | TGCAGCGTTGAAGGGACACCTATGAACACTGAAGCTTTCTTT | CSVEGTPMNTEAFF
- | TRBJ2-1 | TRBV27 | once | TGTGCCAGCAGTTTCACTAAACAAGGCAATGAGCAGTTCTTC | CASSFTKQGNEQFF
- | TRBJ1-1 | TRBV13 | - | TGTGCCAGCAGCCGGGGGGGCGCAACTGAAGCTTTCTTT | CASSRGGATEAFF
- | TRBJ2-5 | TRBV30 | - | TGTGCCTGGAGTGTACTTGGGGCACTAGAGACCCAGTACTTC | CAWSVLGALETQYF
- | TRBJ1-1 | TRBV6-5 | - | TGTGCCAGCAGTACCAGATACCCCACTGAAGCTTTCTTT | CASSTRYPTEAFF
- | TRBJ2-3 | TRBV29-1 | - | TGCAGCGCTGACAGGCTTAGCACAGATACGCAGTATTTT | CSADRLSTDTQYF
- | TRBJ2-7 | TRBV5-1 | - | TGCGCCAGCAGCTTTCAGGGGACCTACGAGCAGTACTTC | CASSFQGTYEQYF
- | TRBJ2-7 | TRBV29-1 | - | TGCAGCGTTGAATGGGCGGACAGTTCTTCCTACGAGCAGTACTTC | CSVEWADSSSYEQYF
TRBD1 | TRBJ1-1 | TRBV6-6 | - | TGTGCCAGCAGAACTAGGACAGGGAACACTGAAGCTTTCTTT | CASRTRTGNTEAFF
- | TRBJ1-2 | TRBV28 | - | TGTGCCAGCAGTTTATGGCGGGGCTTAAACTATGGCTACACCTTC | CASSLWRGLNYGYTF
TRBD1 | TRBJ2-2 | TRBV5-4 | once | TGTGCCAGCAGCTGGCAACAGGGGGCGGGTGCCGGGGAGCTGTTTTTT | CASSWQQGAGAGELFF
- | TRBJ1-3 | TRBV6-1 | - | TGTGCCAGCAGTGACAGGCTATCTTTCTCTGGAAACACCATATATTTT | CASSDRLSFSGNTIYF
TRBD1 | TRBJ1-6 | TRBV18 | - | TGTGCCAGCTCGCGGACAGGGGGAAATAATTCACCCCTCCACTTT | CASSRTGGNNSPLHF